A single sample is the source of the 15 T cell receptor beta chains below, sequenced in a study of cytomegalovirus exposure and HLA in healthy donors. Primers for the PCR totalled 60 Vbeta and 13 Jbeta. Repertoires were generated with immunoSEQ multiplex PCR, while TCRdb's copy carries only in-frame clones and drops some. The sample includes about 200,000 clones, 86% seen only once; the top ten take around 0.3%. Sequencing was performed on PBMCs. The source is a woman in her thirties in good health and CMV-seronegative.

This chain joins TRBV18 and TRBJ2-7, with 8 bases fitting TRBD1. There are 13 residues in the CDR3. V was clipped by 3 bases and J by 7 bases; unmatched bases: 5. CDR1 and CDR2 from the germline V gene are KGHSH and LQKENI. CDR3 nucleotides: TGTGCCAGCTCACCGACAGGGGCCTGGGAGCAGTACTTC. It codes for CASSPTGAWEQYF.

This chain links TRBV4-1 with TRBJ2-5; 8 nucleotides line up with TRBD2. V lost 4 bases to trimming and J lost 1 base; unmatched junction nucleotides: 8. CDR1 and CDR2 (germline): MGHRA, YSYEKL. The CDR3 sequence is 16 residues long. CDR3 residues: CASSLRRLASQETQYF. The CDR3 DNA is TGCGCCAGCAGCCTCCGAAGACTAGCGAGCCAAGAGACCCAGTACTTC.

J is TRBJ1-2 and V is TRBV27; D gene ambiguous. The CDR3 consists of 13 residues. The V gene's germline CDR1 is MNHEY and CDR2 SMNVEV (reference sequence). The V end was cut by 3 bases, the J end by 2 bases, with 7 bases between. The CDR3 loop reads CASSFTGNYGYTF. The DNA of the CDR3 is TGTGCCAGCAGTTTTACGGGGAACTATGGCTACACCTTC.

The V call is TRBV2, the J call TRBJ2-7; no firm D call. Trimming removed 4 bases at V and 0 bases at J, with 10 bases between. This CDR3 comprises 14 residues. CDR1 and CDR2 from the germline V gene are SNHLY and FYNNEI. The CDR3 bases are TGTGCCAGCAGTGGTGTACAGTCCTCCTACGAGCAGTACTTC. Encoded protein: CASSGVQSSYEQYF.

This chain joins TRBV9 and TRBJ2-1; maybe TRBD2 (6 bases). CDR1 is SGDLS and CDR2 is YYNGEE in the germline V gene. This CDR3 contains 15 residues. With 0 bases removed from V and 8 bases from J, the gap between germline ends came to 15 bases. In DNA, the CDR3 is TGTGCCAGCAGCGTAGAGGTCGGGAGTAGGGATGAGCAGTTCTTC. Protein: CASSVEVGSRDEQFF.

Only a few counts were recorded for this clone. J is TRBJ1-3 and V is TRBV6-5; D is unclear. CDR1 is MNHEY, CDR2 SVGAGI, per germline. Trimming removed 6 bases from V and 0 bases from J, with 12 bases in between. There are 15 residues in the CDR3. CDR3 residues: CASRPVGISGNTIYF. In DNA form, the CDR3 reads TGTGCCAGCAGGCCCGTCGGGATCTCTGGAAACACCATATATTTT.

The chain uses TRBV6-5 and TRBJ2-7; D remains ambiguous. Germline V gives CDR1 MNHEY, CDR2 SVGAGI. The CDR3 contains 13 residues. V lost 2 bases and J 3 bases, leaving 8 bases between the germline ends. CDR3 in DNA: TGTGCCAGCAGTTACGAGAGAAGCTACGAGCAGTACTTC. It yields the protein CASSYERSYEQYF.

The rearrangement uses TRBV5-4 and TRBJ1-1; 9 bases match TRBD1. This CDR3 contains 16 residues. The V gene's germline CDR1 is SGHNT and CDR2 YYREEE (reference sequence). J was trimmed by 0 bases and V by 3 bases; bases with no gene match: 6. CDR3 loop: CASSSGTGNMNTEAFF. CDR3 coding DNA: TGTGCCAGCAGCTCCGGGACAGGGAATATGAACACTGAAGCTTTCTTT.

CDR3: CASSPLPGQNNEQFF. The CDR3 DNA is TGCGCCAGCAGCCCGTTACCGGGACAGAACAATGAGCAGTTCTTC. The gene calls are TRBV5-1 and TRBJ2-1, with 7 positions matching TRBD1. Trimming took 4 bases from V and 5 from J; bases not matched to a gene: 9. The length of the CDR3 is 15 residues. Per germline, CDR1 SGHRS and CDR2 YFSETQ.

The J gene is TRBJ2-3, the V gene TRBV2, with a possible D match to TRBD2 (7 bases). CDR3 length equals 17 residues. Germline V gene data show CDR1 as SNHLY and CDR2 as FYNNEI. V was trimmed by 6 bases and J by 3 bases, leaving 22 bases between them. CDR3 nucleotide sequence: TGTGCCAGCAGAGGGGGTTCTAGCGGTTGGGGGACAGATACGCAGTATTTT. Translated: CASRGGSSGWGTDTQYF.

The chain joins TRBV28 to TRBJ2-6; no definite D call. Between the trimmed V and J ends, which lost 7 bases and 0 bases, there was a span of 22 bases. Germline-derived CDR1 and CDR2 are MDHEN and SYDVKM. The CDR3 contains 19 residues. CDR3 protein: CASTHPQVTLDSGANVLTF. In DNA form, the CDR3 reads TGTGCCAGCACTCACCCGCAGGTTACCCTGGACTCTGGGGCCAACGTCCTGACTTTC.

V is TRBV7-3 and J is TRBJ2-2; 8 bases match TRBD1. Germline V CDR1 and CDR2: SGHTA, FQGTGA. The CDR3 covers 19 residues. The junction had 9 bases not matched to a gene; V was cut back by 0 bases and J by 0 bases. As DNA, the CDR3 is TGTGCCAGCAGCTTAACGGGTACTCCGGGACAGGCGAACACCGGGGAGCTGTTTTTT. Amino acid sequence: CASSLTGTPGQANTGELFF.

The V gene is TRBV28, the J gene TRBJ2-2; possibly TRBD2 for D (7 bases). The CDR3 is 16 amino acids. V was clipped by 5 bases and J by 4 bases, with 17 bases between them. Germline V lookup: CDR1 MDHEN, CDR2 SYDVKM. The CDR3: CASSAVGGLSTGELFF. CDR3 DNA sequence: TGTGCCAGCAGTGCCGTGGGGGGGCTGAGCACCGGGGAGCTGTTTTTT.

This chain connects TRBV5-1 to TRBJ2-7, with TRBD2 matching over 10 bases. Germline V gene sequence: CDR1 SGHRS, CDR2 YFSETQ. CDR3 size: 15 residues. Unmatched junction bases numbered 5, after V lost 0 bases and J lost 5 bases. The DNA for the CDR3 is TGCGCCAGCAGCTTGGATCTAGCGGGAGTTAACGAGCAGTACTTC. This translates into CASSLDLAGVNEQYF.

The V gene is TRBV2, the J gene TRBJ2-5; TRBD1 agrees at 9 bases. The J call is uncertain, as TRBJ2-7 better fits the DNA end. Germline-derived CDR1 and CDR2 are SNHLY and FYNNEI. The CDR3 sequence is 14 residues long. CDR3 coding DNA: TGTGCCAGCAGGTCCGGGACAGGGAACCACGAGCAGTACTTC. It is translated as CASRSGTGNHEQYF.